This passage covers 24 T cell receptor beta chains from one sample sequenced in a study of sequential checkpoint blockade in melanoma. Sample treatment: randomized to nivolumab then ipilimumab (arm A) or the reverse (arm B). Assay used: immunoSEQ multiplex PCR; TCRdb lists only in-frame clones, some missing. The repertoire holds around 16,000 clones, with approximately 80% as singletons. The sequenced sample was CD8+ T cells sorted from blood (inferred from file names), obtained from a patient given nivolumab and ipilimumab in sequence. Receptors originate from a human donor with melanoma.

The genes are TRBV6-5 and TRBJ2-1; 10 bases match TRBD2. Per germline, CDR1 MNHEY and CDR2 SVGAGI. J was trimmed by 9 bases and V by 5 bases; bases with no gene match: 10. The CDR3 length is 15 residues. The CDR3 DNA is TGTGCCAGCAGTACCAGCGGGGGGGCCTCTGTTGAGCAGTTCTTC. Amino acid sequence: CASSTSGGASVEQFF.

The V call is TRBV25-1, the J call TRBJ1-1; 8 bases match TRBD1. Unmatched junction bases numbered 7, after V lost 2 bases and J lost 2 bases. Germline-derived CDR1 and CDR2 are MGHDK and SYGVNS. The CDR3 is made up of 16 amino acids. CDR3 sequence (DNA): TGTGCCAGCAGTGAACGCGGCAGGGGGCCCAACACTGAAGCTTTCTTT. Translation gives CASSERGRGPNTEAFF.

CDR3 protein: CASSLSSGRIYNEQFF. The CDR3 DNA reads TGTGCCAGCAGCTTATCTAGCGGGAGGATCTACAATGAGCAGTTCTTC. The gene calls are TRBV7-2 and TRBJ2-1; 11 bases are a match to TRBD2. Germline V gene data show CDR1 as SGHTA and CDR2 as FQGNSA. V trimming: 2 bases; J trimming: 3 bases; junction bases outside the gene matches: 3. This CDR3 is 16 amino acids long.

The CDR3 region has the DNA TGTGCCAGTAGTATCCTCCCGGGGGTATCGTACAATGAGCAGTTCTTC. Amino acid sequence: CASSILPGVSYNEQFF. The chain uses TRBV19 and TRBJ2-1, with D perhaps TRBD2 (6 bases). The CDR3 loop spans 16 amino acids. V was shortened by 3 bases and J by 4 bases, with 16 bases between the two germline ends. Germline assignment: CDR1 LNHDA and CDR2 SQIVND (reference sequence).

The chain joins TRBV4-1 to TRBJ1-1, with TRBD1 identical over 9 bases. Trimming cost V 3 bases and J 6 bases; bases outside gene matches: 11. The germline V gene encodes CDR1 MGHRA and CDR2 YSYEKL. This CDR3 comprises 16 residues. The CDR3 sequence is CASSQPPGTGPPEAFF. CDR3 DNA sequence: TGCGCCAGCAGCCAGCCGCCTGGGACAGGGCCCCCTGAAGCTTTCTTT.

V gene TRBV10-1 combines with J gene TRBJ2-1; TRBD1 matches at 9 bases. Germline V gene lookup returns CDR1 WNHNN and CDR2 SYGVQD (reference sequence). The CDR3 extends over 15 amino acids. The J segment lost 3 bases and the V segment lost 5 bases, leaving 5 bases of the junction unmatched. The CDR3 nucleotides read TGCGCCAGCAGTCAGGACAGGGGATACTACAATGAGCAGTTCTTC. Protein: CASSQDRGYYNEQFF.

This chain links TRBV14 with TRBJ2-1, with D unclear. CDR3 length equals 18 residues. Trimming shortened V by 0 bases and J by 0 bases, and 15 bases separated the two germline ends. CDR1 and CDR2 from the germline V gene are SGHDN and FVKESK. Here the CDR3 reads CASSQDNGMWSSYNEQFF. The CDR3 DNA reads TGTGCCAGCAGCCAAGATAATGGCATGTGGAGCTCCTACAATGAGCAGTTCTTC.

The chain employs TRBV4-3 and TRBJ2-6; TRBD2 is a possible D gene (6 bases). Trimming cost V 7 bases and J 1 base, with 14 bases left between them. This CDR3 contains 16 residues. Per the germline V gene, CDR1 is LGHNA and CDR2 is YSLEER. The CDR3 nucleotides are TGCGCCAGCACGCCGATCGCGGGGTCTGGGGCCAACGTCCTGACTTTC. The encoded protein is CASTPIAGSGANVLTF.

The chain uses TRBV11-3 and TRBJ2-2; weak D call: TRBD1 (5 bases). Germline V gives CDR1 SGHNT, CDR2 YENEEA. Trimming shortened V by 4 bases and J by 4 bases, and 7 bases separated the two germline ends. The CDR3 runs 13 residues. CDR3 region: CASSSDITGELFF. The CDR3 DNA is TGTGCCAGCAGCTCGGACATCACCGGGGAGCTGTTTTTT.

This rearrangement joins TRBV27 to TRBJ2-7; 10 bases are a match to TRBD2. Germline CDR1 and CDR2: MNHEY and SMNVEV (reference sequence). Trimming at V came to 4 bases and at J to 3 bases, leaving 15 bases not matched to a gene. This CDR3 region has 18 residues. The CDR3 bases are TGTGCCAGCAGTTCGACAGGGGATAGCGGGAGGCCCTTCTACGAGCAGTACTTC. It specifies CASSSTGDSGRPFYEQYF.

The chain recombines TRBV2 with TRBJ1-4, with D perhaps matching TRBD1 (6 bases). The germline V gene has CDR1 SNHLY and CDR2 FYNNEI. V dropped 8 bases and J dropped 0 bases, with 13 bases sitting between them. This CDR3 is 15 amino acids long. The CDR3 nucleotides are TGTGCCAGCGACAGGCTCACTGCAACTAATGAAAAACTGTTTTTT. This translates into CASDRLTATNEKLFF.

V usage is TRBV7-9 and J usage is TRBJ2-1; D unresolved. This CDR3 is 13 amino acids long. V lost 5 bases and J 5 bases, leaving 10 bases between the germline ends. In germline, CDR1 is SEHNR, CDR2 FQNEAQ (reference sequence). DNA for the CDR3: TGTGCCAGCAGCAAATCTCCAGACAATGAGCAGTTCTTC. Translating it yields CASSKSPDNEQFF. Using reference TRBV7-9 and TRBJ2-1 for the parts outside the CDR3, the full variable domain is DTGVSQNPRHKITKRGQNVTFRCDPISEHNRLYWYRQTLGQGPEFLTYFQNEAQLEKSRLLSDRFSAERPKGSFSTLEIQRTEQGDSAMYLCASSKSPDNEQFFGPGTRLTVL.

The V gene is TRBV27, the J gene TRBJ2-7; no firm D call. The CDR3 is 12 residues long. Germline CDR1 is MNHEY and CDR2 is SMNVEV (reference sequence). V dropped 6 bases and J dropped 6 bases, with 12 bases sitting between them. The CDR3 is CASSLGSSEQYF. In nucleotides, the CDR3 is TGTGCCAGCAGCCTAGGATCATCCGAGCAGTACTTC.

This chain links TRBV9 with TRBJ1-1; D is ambiguous. The length of the CDR3 is 13 residues. The germline V gene encodes CDR1 SGDLS and CDR2 YYNGEE. Trimming shortened V by 1 base and J by 7 bases, and 11 bases separated the two germline ends. In DNA, the CDR3 is TGTGCCAGCAGCGTATACGGGGAGGGTGAAGCTTTCTTT. It yields the protein CASSVYGEGEAFF.

Notes on this clone: The likely explanation is a read error, given a far larger clone one base away. The J gene is TRBJ2-7, the V gene TRBV2, with D unresolved. CDR1 is SNHLY and CDR2 is FYNNEI in the germline V gene. The CDR3 consists of 13 residues. CDR3 residues: CASTEPDSYGQYF. CDR3 in DNA: TGTGCCAGCACGGAGCCTGACTCCTACGGGCAGTACTTC.

The V gene is TRBV6-6, the J gene TRBJ1-1, with TRBD1 matching over 9 bases. The V gene's germline CDR1 is MNHNY and CDR2 SVGAGI (reference sequence). The CDR3 has 14 amino acids. The V gene end was trimmed by 1 base and the J gene end by 4 bases; junction bases not matched to a gene: 1. The CDR3 nucleotides are TGTGCCAGCAGTTACTTACAGGGGGCCACTGAAGCTTTCTTT. Protein product: CASSYLQGATEAFF.

This chain connects TRBV30 to TRBJ1-2; possible D gene TRBD1, 5 bases. V shed 1 base and J shed 8 bases, with 14 bases lying between them. The CDR3 covers 13 residues. Germline loops: CDR1 GTSNPN, CDR2 SVGIG (reference sequence). CDR3: CAWSGGRAGGYTF. CDR3 nucleotides: TGTGCCTGGAGTGGAGGCAGGGCGGGAGGCTACACCTTC.

The chain carries TRBV2 and TRBJ1-6; D perhaps matches TRBD1 (5 bases). Germline V gene data show CDR1 as SNHLY and CDR2 as FYNNEI. Trimming cost V 7 bases and J 8 bases, with 15 bases left between them. The CDR3 consists of 14 residues. Here the CDR3 reads CASMSRAVHSPLHF. CDR3 nucleotide sequence: TGTGCCAGCATGTCCAGGGCAGTACATTCACCCCTCCACTTT.

The chain combines TRBV30 with TRBJ2-3; the D gene is possibly TRBD2 (6 bases). Germline lookup yields CDR1 GTSNPN and CDR2 SVGIG (reference sequence). The CDR3 is made up of 14 amino acids. The germline V and J ends were trimmed by 5 bases and 1 base, with 13 bases remaining between them. The CDR3: CAWAGPSGTDTQYF. DNA for the CDR3: TGTGCCTGGGCGGGGCCCTCCGGCACAGATACGCAGTATTTT.

The chain couples TRBV5-8 to TRBJ2-1, with D possibly TRBD2 on 5 matching bases. The CDR3 totals 12 residues. Deletions cut 0 bases from V and 10 bases from J, with 8 bases between. CDR1 SGHTS and CDR2 YDEGEE come from the germline V gene. The CDR3 bases are TGTGCCAGCAGCTTGGTAGCGCAAGAGCAGTTCTTC. Protein: CASSLVAQEQFF. The full variable domain, in which reference TRBV5-8 and TRBJ2-1 provide the parts outside the CDR3, is EAGVTQSPTHLIKTRGQQATLRCSPISGHTSVYWYQQALGLGLQFLLWYDEGEERNRGNFPPRFSGRQFPNYSSELNVNALELEDSALYLCASSLVAQEQFFGPGTRLTVL.

The chain recombines TRBV4-3 with TRBJ2-7, with D possibly TRBD2 on 7 matching bases. Germline CDR1 LGHNA, CDR2 YSLEER. Trimming left V 4 bases short and J 2 bases short, with 12 bases between. This CDR3 region has 14 residues. This chain's CDR3 is CASSPGGGTYEQYF. As DNA, the CDR3 is TGCGCCAGCAGCCCGGGGGGCGGTACCTACGAGCAGTACTTC.

The chain couples TRBV7-9 to TRBJ2-4; D not resolved. Germline V lookup: CDR1 SEHNR, CDR2 FQNEAQ (reference sequence). With 4 bases removed from V and 1 base from J, the gap between germline ends came to 11 bases. The CDR3 covers 15 residues. The CDR3 sequence is CASSSTRVAKNIQYF. The CDR3 region has the DNA TGTGCCAGCAGCTCAACCCGGGTGGCCAAAAACATTCAGTACTTC. Full variable domain (rest looked up from reference TRBV7-9 and TRBJ2-4): DTGVSQNPRHKITKRGQNVTFRCDPISEHNRLYWYRQTLGQGPEFLTYFQNEAQLEKSRLLSDRFSAERPKGSFSTLEIQRTEQGDSAMYLCASSSTRVAKNIQYFGAGTRLSVL.

This chain joins TRBV7-7 and TRBJ1-4; the D is unclear. Germline V CDR1 and CDR2: SSHAT, FNYEAQ (reference sequence). V was shortened by 2 bases and J by 8 bases, with 15 bases between the two germline ends. This CDR3 is 15 amino acids long. Written as DNA, the CDR3 is TGTGCCAGCAGCTTATCTAGCGGGCTAGGCGAAAAACTGTTTTTT. Translated, it gives CASSLSSGLGEKLFF.

This clone was observed a single time. The chain links TRBV6-4 to TRBJ2-3; 11 nucleotides align to TRBD1. Germline loops: CDR1 MRHNA, CDR2 SNTAGT. Germline trimming cut 0 bases from V and 4 bases from J; bases unmatched to any gene: 3. CDR3 length: 16 residues. Written as DNA, the CDR3 is TGTGCCAGCAGTGACTCACCGGGACAGGGGGCAGATACGCAGTATTTT. Its protein is CASSDSPGQGADTQYF.